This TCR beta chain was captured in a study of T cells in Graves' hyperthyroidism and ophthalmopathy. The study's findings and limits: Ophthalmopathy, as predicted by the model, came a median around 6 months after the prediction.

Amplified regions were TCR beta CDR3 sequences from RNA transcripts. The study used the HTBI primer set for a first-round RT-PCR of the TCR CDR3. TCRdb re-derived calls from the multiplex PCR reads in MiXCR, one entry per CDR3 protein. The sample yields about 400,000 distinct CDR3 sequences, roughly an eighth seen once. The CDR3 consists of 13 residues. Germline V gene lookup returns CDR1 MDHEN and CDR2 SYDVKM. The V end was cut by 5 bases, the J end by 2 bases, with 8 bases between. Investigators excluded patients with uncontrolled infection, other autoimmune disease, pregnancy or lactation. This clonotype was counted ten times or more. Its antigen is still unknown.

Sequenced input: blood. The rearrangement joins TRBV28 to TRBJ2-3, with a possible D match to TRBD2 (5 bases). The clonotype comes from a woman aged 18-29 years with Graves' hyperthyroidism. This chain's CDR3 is CASSAGVTDTQYF. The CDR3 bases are TGTGCCAGCAGTGCGGGCGTCACAGATACGCAGTATTTT.